A single sample is the source of the 3 T cell receptor beta chains below, sequenced in a study of cytomegalovirus exposure and HLA in healthy donors. PCR was performed using 60 Vbeta and 13 Jbeta primers. Some clones are missing from TCRdb's copy, which holds only in-frame ones; the method was immunoSEQ multiplex PCR. The sample holds fewer than 70,000 clones; roughly 65% are singletons and the top ten take about 14%. What was sequenced was PBMCs. The receptors here all came from a male donor in good health and CMV-seropositive.

The chain is built from TRBV6-5 and TRBJ1-1; no firm D call. V lost 6 bases and J lost 1, with 15 bases in between. The CDR3 is 15 amino acids. CDR1 is MNHEY and CDR2 is SVGAGI in the germline V gene. The CDR3: CASRSRYTKNTEAFF. CDR3 sequence (DNA): TGTGCCAGCAGATCCAGATACACCAAGAACACTGAAGCTTTCTTT.

This chain uses TRBV5-6 with TRBJ1-5; unclear D gene. From germline, CDR1 is SGHDT and CDR2 YYEEEE. V was cut by 7 bases and J by 4 bases, with 9 bases left in between. The CDR3 contains 12 residues. CDR3 DNA sequence: TGTGCCAGCCGTTTCAGGAATCAGCCCCAGCATTTT. Amino acid sequence: CASRFRNQPQHF.

The chain couples TRBV5-4 to TRBJ2-5, with TRBD2 matching 10 bases. V gave up 3 bases and J gave up 11 bases; unmatched junction bases: 13. The CDR3 covers 15 residues. Germline V gene lookup returns CDR1 SGHNT and CDR2 YYREEE (reference sequence). CDR3: CASSSEREGSSEQYF. The CDR3 DNA follows: TGTGCCAGCAGCTCCGAGCGGGAGGGCTCGTCTGAGCAGTACTTC.